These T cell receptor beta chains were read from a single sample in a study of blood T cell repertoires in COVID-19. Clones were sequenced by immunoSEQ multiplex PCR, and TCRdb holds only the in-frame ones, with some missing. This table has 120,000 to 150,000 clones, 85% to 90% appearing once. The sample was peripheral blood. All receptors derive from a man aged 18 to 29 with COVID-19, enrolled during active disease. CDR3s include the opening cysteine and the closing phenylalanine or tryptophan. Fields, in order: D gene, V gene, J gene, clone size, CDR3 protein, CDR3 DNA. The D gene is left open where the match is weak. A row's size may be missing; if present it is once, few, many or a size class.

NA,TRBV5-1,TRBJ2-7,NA,CASAMEGISSYEQYF,TGCGCCAGCGCAATGGAGGGGATTAGTTCCTACGAGCAGTACTTC
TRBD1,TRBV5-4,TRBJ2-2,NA,CASSLGQGAFTGELFF,TGTGCCAGCAGCTTGGGACAGGGGGCCTTCACCGGGGAGCTGTTTTTT
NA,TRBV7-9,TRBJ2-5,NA,CASRHLTQETQYF,TGTGCCAGCAGGCACTTAACCCAAGAGACCCAGTACTTC
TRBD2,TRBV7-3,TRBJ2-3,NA,CASSLAGGITDTQYF,TGTGCCAGCAGCTTAGCGGGGGGTATCACAGATACGCAGTATTTT
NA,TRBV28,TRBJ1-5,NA,CASRMGMGRRSNQPQHF,TGTGCCAGCAGAATGGGAATGGGGCGGCGGAGCAATCAGCCCCAGCATTTT
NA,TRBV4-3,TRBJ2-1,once,CASSQGSASAYNEQFF,TGCGCCAGCAGCCAAGGGTCTGCTAGCGCATACAATGAGCAGTTCTTC
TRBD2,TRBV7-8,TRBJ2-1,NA,CASSSPGLAIRSVGNEQFF,TGTGCCAGCAGCTCCCCGGGACTAGCGATACGGAGTGTAGGAAATGAGCAGTTCTTC
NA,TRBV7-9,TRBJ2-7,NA,CASSPKEAGDYEQYF,TGTGCCAGCAGCCCGAAGGAGGCAGGGGACTACGAGCAGTACTTC
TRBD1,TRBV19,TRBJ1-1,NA,CASSDPGQLFEAFF,TGTGCCAGTAGCGACCCGGGACAGCTTTTTGAAGCTTTCTTT
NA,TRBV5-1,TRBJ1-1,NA,CASSFDGENTEAFF,TGCGCCAGCAGCTTCGACGGGGAGAACACTGAAGCTTTCTTT
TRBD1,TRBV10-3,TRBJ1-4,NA,CAISERGQGGEKLLF,TGTGCCATCAGTGAGCGAGGACAGGGCGGTGAAAAACTGCTTTTT
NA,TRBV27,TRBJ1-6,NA,CASSGDGGNSPLHF,TGTGCCAGCAGCGGGGACGGGGGGAATTCACCCCTCCACTTT
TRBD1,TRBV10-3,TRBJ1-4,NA,CAISESGRGNEKLLF,TGTGCCATCAGTGAGTCGGGCAGGGGGAATGAAAAACTGCTTTTT
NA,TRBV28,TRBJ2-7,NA,CASSSVGLSYEQYF,TGTGCCAGCAGTTCCGTTGGGCTATCCTACGAGCAGTACTTC
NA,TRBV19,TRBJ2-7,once,CASSTPGGTYEQYF,TGTGCCAGTAGTACCCCGGGGGGCACCTACGAGCAGTACTTC
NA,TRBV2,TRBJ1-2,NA,CASPGGRVDYGYTF,TGTGCCAGCCCCGGGGGACGGGTCGACTATGGCTACACCTTC
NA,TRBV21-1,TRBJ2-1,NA,CASSKGTSGRARSTDEQFF,TGTGCCAGCAGCAAAGGGACTAGCGGGAGGGCCCGATCTACCGATGAGCAGTTCTTC
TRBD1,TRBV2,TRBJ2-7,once,CASSHRDRPYEQYF,TGTGCCAGCAGTCACCGGGACAGACCCTACGAGCAGTACTTC
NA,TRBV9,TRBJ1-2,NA,CASSSRTAPGGYTF,TGTGCCAGCAGCTCCCGGACTGCCCCCGGTGGCTACACCTTC
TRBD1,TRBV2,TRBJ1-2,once,CASTQGQDHYGYTF,TGTGCCAGCACCCAAGGACAGGACCACTATGGCTACACCTTC
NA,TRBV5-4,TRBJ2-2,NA,CASSPGLFGGELFF,TGTGCCAGCAGCCCCGGACTATTCGGCGGGGAGCTGTTTTTT
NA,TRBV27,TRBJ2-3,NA,CASTPRLVTDTQYF,TGTGCCAGCACCCCTCGGTTGGTCACAGATACGCAGTATTTT
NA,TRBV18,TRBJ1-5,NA,CASSPTMSNQPQHF,TGTGCCAGCTCACCAACAATGAGCAATCAGCCCCAGCATTTT
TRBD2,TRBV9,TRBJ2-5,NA,CASRRGASGQETQYF,TGTGCCAGCAGGAGAGGGGCTAGCGGCCAAGAGACCCAGTACTTC
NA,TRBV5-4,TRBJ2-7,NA,CASSLESGVSRSYEQYF,TGTGCCAGCAGCTTGGAATCGGGAGTTTCTCGCTCCTACGAGCAGTACTTC
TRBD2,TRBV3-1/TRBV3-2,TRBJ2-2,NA,CASSQEYRAGEVLVAGELFF,TGTGCCAGCAGCCAAGAGTATCGAGCGGGAGAAGTATTGGTAGCCGGGGAGCTGTTTTTT
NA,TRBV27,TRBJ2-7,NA,CASGYHRRPYEQYF,TGTGCCAGCGGATATCACAGGCGTCCCTACGAGCAGTACTTC
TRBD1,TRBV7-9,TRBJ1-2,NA,CASSLGTGTAGYGYTF,TGTGCCAGCAGCTTAGGGACAGGAACCGCCGGTTATGGCTACACCTTC
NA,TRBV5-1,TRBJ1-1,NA,CASNREGRGTEAFF,TGCGCCAGCAATCGGGAGGGACGGGGGACTGAAGCTTTCTTT
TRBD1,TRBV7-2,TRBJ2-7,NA,CASSLTTGGLYEQYF,TGTGCCAGCAGCTTAACGACAGGGGGCCTCTACGAGCAGTACTTC
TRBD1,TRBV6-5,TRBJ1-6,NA,CASRTGFNSPLHF,TGTGCCAGCCGGACAGGGTTCAATTCACCCCTCCACTTT
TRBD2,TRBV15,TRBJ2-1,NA,CATSPWLAGGYGEQFF,TGTGCCACCAGCCCCTGGCTAGCGGGAGGGTATGGTGAGCAGTTCTTC
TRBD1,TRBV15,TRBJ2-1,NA,CATSRDRTGSAYNEQFF,TGTGCCACCAGCAGAGATAGGACAGGATCCGCCTACAATGAGCAGTTCTTC
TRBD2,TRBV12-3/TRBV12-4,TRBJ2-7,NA,CASSYRGRDEQYF,TGTGCCAGCAGTTACCGCGGGAGGGACGAGCAGTACTTC
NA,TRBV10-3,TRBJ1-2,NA,CAISAGGSNYGYTF,TGTGCCATCAGTGCGGGGGGTTCAAACTATGGCTACACCTTC
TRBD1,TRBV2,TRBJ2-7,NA,CASSSGTGGLYEQYF,TGTGCCAGCAGTTCCGGGACAGGGGGCTTGTACGAGCAGTACTTC
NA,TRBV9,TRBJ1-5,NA,CASSPGTAGSNQPQHF,TGTGCCAGCAGCCCCGGGACTGCGGGGTCAAATCAGCCCCAGCATTTT
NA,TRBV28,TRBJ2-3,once,CASSVRRTGRWKTDTQYF,TGTGCCAGCAGCGTTCGGAGAACAGGCCGTTGGAAGACAGATACGCAGTATTTT
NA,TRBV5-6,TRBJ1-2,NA,CASSWEGRKYGYTF,TGTGCCAGCAGCTGGGAGGGTAGGAAGTATGGCTACACCTTC
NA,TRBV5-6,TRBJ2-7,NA,CASSLEEGLSSYEQYF,TGTGCCAGCAGCCTGGAGGAGGGTCTCAGCTCCTACGAGCAGTACTTC
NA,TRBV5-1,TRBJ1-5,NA,CASSLGQGPYSNQPQHF,TGCGCCAGCAGCTTGGGGCAGGGGCCTTATAGCAATCAGCCCCAGCATTTT
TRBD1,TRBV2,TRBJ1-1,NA,CASRLTGGSAEAFF,TGTGCCAGCAGGCTTACAGGGGGTTCGGCTGAAGCTTTCTTT
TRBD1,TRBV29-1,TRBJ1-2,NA,CSVNTGTGDAQGYTF,TGCAGCGTTAACACCGGGACAGGGGACGCTCAAGGCTACACCTTC
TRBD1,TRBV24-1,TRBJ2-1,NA,CATSDLGQGADNEQFF,TGTGCCACCAGTGACCTCGGACAGGGAGCGGACAATGAGCAGTTCTTC
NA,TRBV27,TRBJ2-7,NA,CASSPTSTGIEQYF,TGTGCCAGCAGTCCCACCTCAACAGGGATTGAACAGTACTTC
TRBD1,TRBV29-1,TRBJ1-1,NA,CSGGQGVGEAFF,TGCAGCGGGGGACAGGGGGTTGGTGAAGCTTTCTTT
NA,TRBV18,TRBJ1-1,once,CASSPSRAGNTEAFF,TGTGCCAGCTCACCAAGTAGGGCGGGGAACACTGAAGCTTTCTTT
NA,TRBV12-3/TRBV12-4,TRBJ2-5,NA,CASSLATKETQYF,TGTGCCAGCAGTTTAGCGACAAAAGAGACCCAGTACTTC
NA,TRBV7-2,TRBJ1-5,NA,CASSLTGLSNQPQHF,TGTGCCAGCAGCTTAACAGGGTTAAGCAATCAGCCCCAGCATTTT
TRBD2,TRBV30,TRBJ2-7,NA,CAWSLAGGYEQYF,TGTGCCTGGAGTTTGGCGGGAGGCTACGAGCAGTACTTC
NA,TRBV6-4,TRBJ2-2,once,CASSERGGNTGELFF,TGTGCCAGCAGTGAAAGAGGCGGGAACACCGGGGAGCTGTTTTTT
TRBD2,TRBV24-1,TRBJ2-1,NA,CATSDPTLAGGPDEQFF,TGTGCCACCAGTGATCCCACGCTAGCGGGAGGGCCCGATGAGCAGTTCTTC